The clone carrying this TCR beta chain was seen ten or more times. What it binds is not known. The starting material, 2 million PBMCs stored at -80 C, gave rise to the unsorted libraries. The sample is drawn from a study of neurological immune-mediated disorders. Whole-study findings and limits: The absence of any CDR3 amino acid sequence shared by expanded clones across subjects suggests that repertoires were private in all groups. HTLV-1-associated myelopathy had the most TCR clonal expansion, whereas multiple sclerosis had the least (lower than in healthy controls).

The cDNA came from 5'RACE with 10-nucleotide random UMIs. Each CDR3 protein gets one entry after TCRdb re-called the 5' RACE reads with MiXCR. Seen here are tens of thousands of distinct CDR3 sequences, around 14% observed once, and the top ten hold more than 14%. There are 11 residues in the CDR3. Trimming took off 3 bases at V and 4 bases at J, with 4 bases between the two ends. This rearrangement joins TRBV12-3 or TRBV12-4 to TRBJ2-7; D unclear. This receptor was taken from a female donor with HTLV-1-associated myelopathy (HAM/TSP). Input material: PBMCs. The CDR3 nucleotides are TGTGCCAGCAGTTTCTCGTACGAGCAGTACTTC. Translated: CASSFSYEQYF.